This record covers a single TCR beta chain. This specimen comes from a study of shared clonotypes between healthy human individuals. Germline V gene sequence: CDR1 WNHNN, CDR2 SYGVQD (reference sequence). Trimming removed 3 bases from V and 15 bases from J; junction bases left unmatched: 13. The CDR3 contains 15 residues. Donors comprised healthy HIV-negative adults lacking recent acute infections or vaccinations. Donors were Caucasian adults residing in Nashville, Tennessee, USA. Replicate sorted-subset PCRs were loaded with 150 to 200 ng DNA, 29,000 or so T cell genomes. Repertoires were generated with immunoSEQ multiplex PCR, while TCRdb's copy carries only in-frame clones and drops some. The data hold approximately 2.5 million clones, with over 85% observed a single time.

The sample taken for sequencing was naive CD4+ T cells from PBMCs. The subset denotes: CD45RA+ positively selected. This receptor was identified in a man between 18 and 29 years old in good health. Some clones in this sample may be carry-over from other donors' samples. J is TRBJ2-1 and V is TRBV10-1, with 11 bases that match TRBD2. This chain's CDR3 is CASSEGTSGASPGFF. The CDR3, as DNA: TGCGCCAGCAGTGAAGGGACTAGCGGAGCTTCCCCAGGGTTCTTC.